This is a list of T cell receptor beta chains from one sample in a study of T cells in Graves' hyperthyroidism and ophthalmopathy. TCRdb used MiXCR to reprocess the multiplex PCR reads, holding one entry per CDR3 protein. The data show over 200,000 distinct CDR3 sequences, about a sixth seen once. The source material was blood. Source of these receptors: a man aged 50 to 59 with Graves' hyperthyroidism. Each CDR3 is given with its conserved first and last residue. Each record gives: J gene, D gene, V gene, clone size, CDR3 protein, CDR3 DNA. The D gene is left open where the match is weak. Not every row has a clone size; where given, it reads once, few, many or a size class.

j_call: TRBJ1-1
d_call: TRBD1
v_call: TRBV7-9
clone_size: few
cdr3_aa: CAGSRWTGTQGPEAFF
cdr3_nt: TGTGCCGGCAGCCGGTGGACAGGGACTCAGGGTCCTGAAGCTTTCTTT

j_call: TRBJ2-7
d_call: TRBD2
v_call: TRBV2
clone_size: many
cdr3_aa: CASSHRTSGRYEQYF
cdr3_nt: TGTGCCAGCAGTCACCGGACTAGCGGGCGCTACGAGCAGTACTTC

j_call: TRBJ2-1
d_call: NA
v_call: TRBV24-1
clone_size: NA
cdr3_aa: CATSDRLRSVGYNEQFF
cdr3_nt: TGTGCCACCAGTGACCGTCTAAGGTCAGTGGGGTACAATGAGCAGTTCTTC

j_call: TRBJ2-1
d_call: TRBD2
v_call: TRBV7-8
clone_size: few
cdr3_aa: CASSISGSFYNEQFF
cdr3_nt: TGTGCCAGCAGCATTAGCGGGTCTTTCTACAATGAGCAGTTCTTC

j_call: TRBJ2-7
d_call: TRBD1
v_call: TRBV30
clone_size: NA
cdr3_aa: CAWSFGQGYYEQYF
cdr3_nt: TGTGCCTGGAGTTTCGGACAGGGATACTACGAGCAGTACTTC

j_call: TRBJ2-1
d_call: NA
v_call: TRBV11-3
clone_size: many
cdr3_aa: CASSSLYNEQFF
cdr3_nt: TGTGCCAGCAGCTCACTCTACAATGAGCAGTTCTTC

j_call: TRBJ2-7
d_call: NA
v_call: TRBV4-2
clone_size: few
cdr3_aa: CASSQGGWGGPYEQYF
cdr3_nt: TGTGCCAGCAGCCAAGGAGGGTGGGGGGGGCCCTACGAGCAGTACTTC

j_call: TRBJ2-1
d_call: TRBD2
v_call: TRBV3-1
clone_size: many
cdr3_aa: CASSHHTGTSGINEQFF
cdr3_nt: TGTGCCAGCAGCCACCATACCGGGACTAGCGGGATCAATGAGCAGTTCTTC

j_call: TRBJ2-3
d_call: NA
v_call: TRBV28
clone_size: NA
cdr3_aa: CASSLYPPTTDTQYF
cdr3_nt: TGTGCCAGCAGTTTATACCCTCCGACCACAGATACGCAGTATTTT

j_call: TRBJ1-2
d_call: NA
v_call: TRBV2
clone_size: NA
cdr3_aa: CASSGFITGKGYTF
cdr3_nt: TGTGCCAGCAGTGGATTTATTACAGGGAAAGGCTACACCTTC

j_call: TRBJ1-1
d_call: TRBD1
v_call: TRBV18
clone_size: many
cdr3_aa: CASSPRDRRDTEAFF
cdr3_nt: TGTGCCAGCTCACCACGGGACAGAAGGGACACTGAAGCTTTCTTT

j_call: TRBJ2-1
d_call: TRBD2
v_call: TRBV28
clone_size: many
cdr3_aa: CASMKGPGLQTSGRAVEQFF
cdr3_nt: TGTGCCAGCATGAAGGGTCCGGGACTCCAGACTAGCGGGAGGGCCGTTGAGCAGTTCTTC

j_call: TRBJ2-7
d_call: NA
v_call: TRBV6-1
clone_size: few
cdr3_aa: CASSEQGIYEQYF
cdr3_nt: TGTGCCAGCAGTGAACAGGGGATCTACGAGCAGTACTTC

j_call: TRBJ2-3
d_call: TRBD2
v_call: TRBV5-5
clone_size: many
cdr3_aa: CASSLLAGADTQYF
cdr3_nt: TGTGCCAGCAGCTTGCTCGCGGGAGCAGATACGCAGTATTTT

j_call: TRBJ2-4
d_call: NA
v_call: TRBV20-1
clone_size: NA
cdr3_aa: CNARDPNGNIQYF
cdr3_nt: TGCAATGCTAGAGATCCTAATGGAAACATTCAGTACTTC

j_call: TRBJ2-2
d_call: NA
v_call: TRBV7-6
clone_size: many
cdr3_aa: CASSLEVNTGELFF
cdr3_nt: TGTGCCAGCAGCTTAGAAGTGAACACCGGGGAGCTGTTTTTT

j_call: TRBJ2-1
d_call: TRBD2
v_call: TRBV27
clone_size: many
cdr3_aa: CASSLTGTSGSGDNEQFF
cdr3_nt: TGTGCCAGCAGTTTAACCGGGACTAGCGGGAGTGGGGACAATGAGCAGTTCTTC

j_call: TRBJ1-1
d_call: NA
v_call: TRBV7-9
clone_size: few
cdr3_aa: CASRRGTNTEAFF
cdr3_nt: TGTGCCAGCCGCCGAGGGACTAACACTGAAGCTTTCTTT

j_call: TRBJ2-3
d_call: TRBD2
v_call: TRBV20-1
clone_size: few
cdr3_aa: CSARREGRVDTQYF
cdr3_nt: TGCAGTGCTAGGCGGGAGGGCCGAGTAGATACGCAGTATTTT

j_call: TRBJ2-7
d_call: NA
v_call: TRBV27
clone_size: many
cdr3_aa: CASRLRGSSYEQYF
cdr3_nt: TGTGCCAGCAGGTTACGGGGCAGCTCCTACGAGCAGTACTTC

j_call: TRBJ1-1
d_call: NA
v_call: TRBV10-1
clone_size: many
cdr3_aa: CASSEREDTEAFF
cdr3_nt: TGCGCCAGCAGTGAGCGGGAGGACACTGAAGCTTTCTTT

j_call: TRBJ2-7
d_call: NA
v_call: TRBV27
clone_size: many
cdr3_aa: CASSPSSGTFDYEQYF
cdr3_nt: TGTGCCAGCAGTCCCTCCAGTGGGACCTTTGACTACGAGCAGTACTTC

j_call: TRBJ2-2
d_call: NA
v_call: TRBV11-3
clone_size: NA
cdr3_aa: CASSLEFRLGAGSRVVSGELFF
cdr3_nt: TGTGCCAGCAGCTTAGAATTTCGACTCGGGGCAGGCTCCCGAGTAGTGTCCGGGGAGCTGTTTTTT

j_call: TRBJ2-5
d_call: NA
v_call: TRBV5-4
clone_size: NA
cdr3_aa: CASSSPVRQETQYF
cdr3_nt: TGTGCCAGCAGCTCGCCGGTGCGACAAGAGACCCAGTACTTC

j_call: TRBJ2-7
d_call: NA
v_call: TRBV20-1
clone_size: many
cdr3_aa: CSASVRNVKYEQYF
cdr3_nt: TGCAGTGCTAGCGTCCGGAACGTCAAGTACGAGCAGTACTTC

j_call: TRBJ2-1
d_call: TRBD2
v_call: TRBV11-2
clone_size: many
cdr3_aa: CASSPPGLAGGGHEQFF
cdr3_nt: TGTGCCAGCAGCCCTCCCGGACTAGCGGGAGGTGGCCATGAGCAGTTCTTC

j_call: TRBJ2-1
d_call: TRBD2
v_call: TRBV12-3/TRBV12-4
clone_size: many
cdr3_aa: CASNLAGDRNEQFF
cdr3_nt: TGTGCCAGCAACCTAGCGGGAGATCGCAATGAGCAGTTCTTC

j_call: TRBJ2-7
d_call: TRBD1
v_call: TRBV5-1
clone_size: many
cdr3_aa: CASTTAGGKSEQYF
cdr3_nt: TGCGCCAGCACCACCGCAGGGGGTAAAAGCGAGCAGTACTTC

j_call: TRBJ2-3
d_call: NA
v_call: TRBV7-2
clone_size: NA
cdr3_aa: CASSPMIGGGWDSDTQYF
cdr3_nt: TGTGCCAGCAGCCCGATGATTGGGGGAGGTTGGGATTCAGATACGCAGTATTTT

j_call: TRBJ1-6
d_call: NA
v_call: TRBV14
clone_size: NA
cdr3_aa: CASSPWRTSPLHF
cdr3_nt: TGTGCCAGCAGCCCTTGGCGGACGTCACCCCTCCACTTT

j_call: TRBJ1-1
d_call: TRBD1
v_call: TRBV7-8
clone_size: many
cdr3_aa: CASSLGYRGLGTEAFF
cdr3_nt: TGTGCCAGCAGCTTGGGGTACAGGGGGCTTGGTACTGAAGCTTTCTTT

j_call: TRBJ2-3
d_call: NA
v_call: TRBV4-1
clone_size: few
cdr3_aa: CASSQESSGTDTQYF
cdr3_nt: TGCGCCAGCAGCCAAGAATCTAGCGGCACAGATACGCAGTATTTT

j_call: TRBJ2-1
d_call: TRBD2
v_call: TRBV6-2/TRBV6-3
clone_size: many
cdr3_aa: CASSFTSVGEQFF
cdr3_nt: TGTGCCAGCAGTTTCACTAGCGTTGGGGAGCAGTTCTTC

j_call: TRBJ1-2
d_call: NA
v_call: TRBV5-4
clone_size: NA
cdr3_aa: CASSLEITNYGYTF
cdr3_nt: TGTGCCAGCAGCTTGGAGATTACCAACTATGGCTACACCTTC

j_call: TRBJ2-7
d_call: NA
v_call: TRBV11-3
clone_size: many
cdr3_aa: CASSKGPAGVKHEQYF
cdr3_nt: TGTGCCAGCAGCAAAGGGCCGGCAGGGGTTAAACACGAGCAGTACTTC

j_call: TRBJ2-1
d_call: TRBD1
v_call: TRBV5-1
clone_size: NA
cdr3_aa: CASSQDATGGDEQFF
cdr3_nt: TGCGCCAGCAGCCAAGACGCCACAGGGGGCGATGAGCAGTTCTTC

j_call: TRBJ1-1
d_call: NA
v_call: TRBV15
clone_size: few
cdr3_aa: CATSRDIFNTEAFF
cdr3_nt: TGTGCCACCAGCAGAGACATCTTTAACACTGAAGCTTTCTTT

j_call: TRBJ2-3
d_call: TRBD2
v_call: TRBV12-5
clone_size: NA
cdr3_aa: CASGLGSGRATDTQYF
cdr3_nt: TGTGCTAGTGGTTTGGGAAGCGGGAGGGCGACAGATACGCAGTATTTT

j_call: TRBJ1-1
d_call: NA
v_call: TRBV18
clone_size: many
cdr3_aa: CASSPPDLEAFF
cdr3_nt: TGTGCCAGCTCACCACCGGACCTTGAAGCTTTCTTT

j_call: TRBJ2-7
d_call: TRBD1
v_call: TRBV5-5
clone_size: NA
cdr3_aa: CASIISPGQSYYEQYF
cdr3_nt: TGTGCCAGCATCATTTCTCCGGGACAGTCATACTACGAGCAGTACTTC

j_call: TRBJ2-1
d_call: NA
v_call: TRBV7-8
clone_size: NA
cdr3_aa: CASSPRLPRSYNEQFF
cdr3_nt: TGTGCCAGCAGCCCCAGACTTCCCCGCTCCTACAATGAGCAGTTCTTC

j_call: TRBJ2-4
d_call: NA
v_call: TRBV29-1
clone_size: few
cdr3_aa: CSVDDRAGNIQYF
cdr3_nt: TGCAGCGTTGATGATAGAGCGGGAAACATTCAGTACTTC

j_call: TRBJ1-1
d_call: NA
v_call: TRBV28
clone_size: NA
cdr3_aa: CASGLRQTSPIEAFF
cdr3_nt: TGTGCCAGCGGCCTTAGGCAGACAAGCCCTATTGAAGCTTTCTTT